This passage covers 26 T cell receptor beta chains from one sample sequenced in a study of response to subunit inactivated influenza vaccine. TCRdb itself ran the RT-PCR reads through MiXCR, one entry per CDR3 protein. The repertoire holds just under 550,000 distinct CDR3 sequences, with under 25% as singletons. These data were also filed under a second study, of T cells expressing NK-cell markers. That paper notes: TCR beta libraries carry UMIs added by 5'RACE template switching.

Material: CD4+ T cells sorted from PBMCs, obtained 12 days after vaccination. These TCRs come from a man in his forties or fifties who received an inactivated influenza vaccine.

This clonotype has a handful of counts. The chain is built from TRBV20-1 and TRBJ1-5; TRBD1 is a possible D gene (5 bases). The V gene's germline CDR1 is DFQATT and CDR2 SNEGSKA (reference sequence). The CDR3 length is 17 residues. The V gene lost 2 bases and the J gene lost 0 bases, with 17 bases spanning the gap. The CDR3 loop reads CSARKPGGGYSNQPQHF. The CDR3 coding sequence is TGCAGTGCTAGAAAACCCGGCGGGGGTTATAGCAATCAGCCCCAGCATTTT.

The chain employs TRBV12-3 or TRBV12-4 and TRBJ1-2, with D possibly TRBD1 on 6 matching bases. V was trimmed by 2 bases and J by 6 bases, leaving 13 bases between them. The CDR3 extends over 14 amino acids. The CDR3 loop reads CASSLQTRGHGYTF. In DNA, the CDR3 is TGTGCCAGCAGTTTACAAACCAGGGGTCATGGCTACACCTTC.

This clonotype was seen only a few times. V gene TRBV5-1 combines with J gene TRBJ2-5; possibly TRBD1 for D (5 bases). CDR1 and CDR2 from the germline V gene are SGHRS and YFSETQ. CDR3 length: 13 amino acids. V was cut by 0 bases and J by 4 bases, with 7 bases left in between. CDR3 region: CASSLEGVETQYF. The CDR3 DNA follows: TGCGCCAGCAGCTTGGAAGGGGTAGAGACCCAGTACTTC.

This clonotype was detected a few times. J is TRBJ2-7 and V is TRBV5-5; D could derive from TRBD1 or TRBD2 (5 bases each). Trimming took off 5 bases at V and 6 bases at J, with 15 bases between the two ends. The CDR3 contains 13 residues. Germline V gene sequence: CDR1 SGHKS, CDR2 YYEKEE (reference sequence). CDR3 sequence (DNA): TGTGCCAGCAGGCCATGGGGGTCTCCCGAGCAGTACTTC. Residues: CASRPWGSPEQYF.

The J gene is TRBJ2-1, the V gene TRBV28, with D possibly being TRBD1 (6 bases). The V gene lost 10 bases and the J gene lost 5 bases, with 18 bases spanning the gap. Germline-derived CDR1 and CDR2 are MDHEN and SYDVKM. The CDR3 length is 14 residues. This chain's CDR3 is CATLLGTQDNEQFF. CDR3 sequence (DNA): TGTGCCACCCTGTTAGGGACACAGGACAATGAGCAGTTCTTC.

The genes are TRBV28 and TRBJ2-3, with a possible D match to TRBD1 (5 bases). Germline lookup yields CDR1 MDHEN and CDR2 SYDVKM. Between the trimmed V and J ends, which lost 5 bases and 7 bases, there was a span of 13 bases. This CDR3 spans 13 amino acids. The DNA for the CDR3 is TGTGCCAGCAGTCGTCAGGGCCCTAATACGCAGTATTTT. The encoded protein is CASSRQGPNTQYF.

The chain recombines TRBV11-2 with TRBJ2-1; 9 nucleotides align to TRBD1. Germline V lookup: CDR1 SGHAT, CDR2 FQNNGV. The ends lost 4 bases at V and 7 bases at J; junction bases unmatched: 5. The CDR3 runs to 14 residues. CDR3 DNA sequence: TGTGCCAGCAGCTACGACAGGGGGTTGAATGAGCAGTTCTTC. It is translated as CASSYDRGLNEQFF.

The table lists this clonotype with a few counts. The gene calls are TRBV12-3 or TRBV12-4 and TRBJ2-3, with TRBD2 as a possible D gene (6 bases). V was trimmed by 9 bases and J by 4 bases, leaving 17 bases between them. The length of the CDR3 is 14 residues. DNA of the CDR3: TGTGCCAGTAGGACTCGGGCGGGGTCAGATACGCAGTATTTT. Translation gives CASRTRAGSDTQYF.

This clonotype turned up a few times. The chain links TRBV12-3 or TRBV12-4 to TRBJ2-7; 10 bases are shared with TRBD2. The trim removed 6 bases at V and 0 bases at J, leaving 11 bases unmatched. The CDR3 is made up of 17 amino acids. CDR3 DNA: TGTGCCAGCAGAAAAACTGGACTAGCGGACGACTCCTACGAGCAGTACTTC. Residues: CASRKTGLADDSYEQYF.

The table lists this clonotype with many counts. An end of the junction differs from the germline gene, which may be a read error. The chain carries TRBV11-2 and TRBJ2-3, with 9 bases matching TRBD2. The CDR3 consists of 15 residues. CDR1 and CDR2 from the germline V gene are SGHAT and FQNNGV. CDR3 DNA sequence: TGTGCCAGCAGCTTAAGGCGGGGGGGCACAAATACGCAGTATTTT. Its translation is CASSLRRGGTNTQYF.

This chain joins TRBV14 and TRBJ2-7; D is ambiguous. This CDR3 has 14 amino acids. The ends were cut back, 3 bases at V and 2 bases at J, with 11 bases in the middle. Germline CDR1 reads SGHDN; CDR2 reads FVKESK. The CDR3 DNA is TGTGCCAGCAGCCACGGTCAGATGACCTACGAGCAGTACTTC. This sequence encodes CASSHGQMTYEQYF.

This rearrangement joins TRBV28 to TRBJ2-7; D is undetermined. V lost 4 bases, J lost 4 bases, and 17 bases lay in between. CDR1 is MDHEN, CDR2 SYDVKM, per germline. The CDR3 length is 15 residues. Here the CDR3 DNA reads TGTGCCAGCAGTTCGCCCCGGTACAAGGCTTACGAGCAGTACTTC. Residues: CASSSPRYKAYEQYF.

This clonotype appeared many times. The CDR3 loop reads CASSPGLRRSPLHF. Here the CDR3 DNA reads TGTGCCAGCAGTCCGGGACTCCGGCGATCTCCCCTCCACTTT. The chain uses TRBV12-3 or TRBV12-4 and TRBJ1-6, with TRBD1 as a possible D gene (5 bases). Trimming left V 5 bases short and J 13 bases short, with 18 bases between. The CDR3 runs to 14 residues.

The gene calls are TRBV6-1 and TRBJ2-7; unclear D gene. The CDR3 is 12 residues long. Trimming took 0 bases from V and 2 from J, leaving 2 bases between them. Per germline, CDR1 MNHNS and CDR2 SASEGT. CDR3: CASSEATYEQYF. CDR3 coding DNA: TGTGCCAGCAGTGAAGCCACCTACGAGCAGTACTTC.

This clonotype has more than one count but fewer than ten. The CDR3 DNA sequence: TGTGCCAGCAGTTTTACCGACAGCCGAACTAGCTGGTACGAGCAGTACTTC. This translates into CASSFTDSRTSWYEQYF. The chain links TRBV14 to TRBJ2-7; maybe TRBD2 (6 bases). The CDR3 sequence is 17 residues long. V was clipped by 6 bases and J by 4 bases, with 25 bases between them. The germline gives CDR1 SGHDN, CDR2 FVKESK.

The chain links TRBV12-3 or TRBV12-4 to TRBJ2-7, with a possible D match to TRBD2 (5 bases). V lost 7 bases and J lost 7, with 11 bases in between. The CDR3 totals 11 residues. The CDR3 DNA reads as TGTGCCAGCAAGCGAGGAGGAGAGCAGTACTTC. Protein product: CASKRGGEQYF.

In its sample, this clonotype was seen many times. The V and J genes are TRBV28 and TRBJ2-5; D unresolved. Germline CDR1 reads MDHEN; CDR2 reads SYDVKM. V was cut by 4 bases and J by 7 bases, with 13 bases left in between. The CDR3 runs 13 residues. Here the CDR3 reads CASSSVQVLTQYF. DNA for the CDR3: TGTGCCAGCAGTTCCGTCCAAGTTCTGACCCAGTACTTC. The entire variable domain, with the rest obtained from reference TRBV28 and TRBJ2-5, is as follows: DVKVTQSSRYLVKRTGEKVFLECVQDMDHENMFWYRQDPGLGLRLIYFSYDVKMKEKGDIPEGYSVSREKKERFSLILESASTNQTSMYLCASSSVQVLTQYFGPGTRLLVL.

The chain employs TRBV12-5 and TRBJ2-2, with no clear D. Germline CDR1 is LGHNT and CDR2 is FRNRAP. Trimming left V 3 bases short and J 4 bases short, with 6 bases between. This CDR3 region has 13 residues. Here the CDR3 DNA reads TGTGCTAGTGGTTTCCAATTCACCGGGGAGCTGTTTTTT. Its translation: CASGFQFTGELFF.

Only a few counts were recorded for this clonotype. This chain connects TRBV20-1 to TRBJ1-5, with D perhaps TRBD1 (6 bases). Germline assignment: CDR1 DFQATT and CDR2 SNEGSKA (reference sequence). The CDR3 consists of 14 residues. Trimming cost V 0 bases and J 7 bases, with 13 bases left between them. The CDR3 region is CSAREGGAQQPQHF. DNA of the CDR3: TGCAGTGCTAGAGAAGGGGGGGCCCAACAGCCCCAGCATTTT.

V is TRBV12-3 or TRBV12-4 and J is TRBJ1-3; possibly TRBD1 for D (5 bases). Trimming stripped 6 bases from V and 0 bases from J, with 12 bases between. The CDR3 spans 15 residues. DNA of the CDR3: TGTGCCAGCAGAGAGCTAGACAGCTCTGGAAACACCATATATTTT. Amino acids: CASRELDSSGNTIYF.

This sequence joins TRBV27 and TRBJ2-1; D gene ambiguous. This CDR3 region has 15 residues. V dropped 10 bases and J dropped 2 bases, with 18 bases sitting between them. Looked up from germline, CDR1 is MNHEY and CDR2 is SMNVEV (reference sequence). Here the CDR3 reads CATRLRTDPYNEQFF. DNA of the CDR3: TGTGCCACCCGTTTAAGGACCGATCCCTACAATGAGCAGTTCTTC.

Regarding this clonotype: One end of the junction does not line up with germline, which may come from a read error. V is TRBV10-3 and J is TRBJ2-5; TRBD1 matches 7 bases. CDR3 length: 13 amino acids. CDR1 ENHRY and CDR2 SYGVKD come from the germline V gene. CDR3 DNA sequence: TGTGCCATATCCGGACAGGCCGGGGAGACCCAGAACTTC. Translation gives CAISGQAGETQNF.

This clonotype has a handful of counts. This chain connects TRBV6-2 or TRBV6-3 to TRBJ2-1; D may be TRBD1 (5 bases). The CDR3 sequence is 12 residues long. The V and J ends lost 3 bases and 8 bases respectively, with 8 bases between them. In germline, CDR1 is MNHEY, CDR2 SVGEGT. Here the CDR3 reads CASSYQGHEQFF. The CDR3 bases are TGTGCCAGCAGTTATCAGGGCCATGAGCAGTTCTTC.

The V and J genes are TRBV7-8 and TRBJ2-1; D is uncertain. The CDR3 loop spans 18 amino acids. With 1 base removed from V and 2 bases from J, the gap between germline ends came to 18 bases. The germline V gene has CDR1 SGHVS and CDR2 FQNEAQ. The CDR3 here is CASSLGSAASHTYNEQFF. The CDR3 DNA follows: TGTGCCAGCAGCTTAGGGTCGGCAGCTTCACATACCTACAATGAGCAGTTCTTC.

A remark on this clonotype: The junction departs from germline at one end; a sequencing error may be responsible. V gene TRBV10-3 combines with J gene TRBJ2-2; the D is unclear. In germline, CDR1 is ENHRY, CDR2 SYGVKD. This CDR3 region has 13 residues. In nucleotides, the CDR3 is TGTGCCATCATTGAGGTGAACACCGGGGAGCTGTTTTTT. Translating it yields CAIIEVNTGELFF.

The J gene is TRBJ1-5, the V gene TRBV12-3 or TRBV12-4; the D is unclear. The germline V and J ends were trimmed by 6 bases and 6 bases, with 15 bases remaining between them. There are 14 residues in the CDR3. CDR3 nucleotides: TGTGCCAGCAGCTTGGGCCGCCCCGGTCAGCCCCAGCATTTT. It specifies CASSLGRPGQPQHF.